Following are 9 T cell receptor beta chains from one sample sequenced in a study of hypomethylating agent response in myelodysplastic syndrome. Method: immunoSEQ multiplex PCR; TCRdb's copy keeps in-frame clones and lacks some. The data show a few thousand clones, about four fifths seen once. Sequencing was performed on bone marrow, taken before or after starting hypomethylating agent treatment for myelodysplastic syndrome (not recorded which). These receptors all come from a human donor with myelodysplastic syndrome.

This sequence joins TRBV7-2 and TRBJ2-3, with D unresolved. CDR1 is SGHTA and CDR2 is FQGNSA in the germline V gene. V was shortened by 7 bases and J by 2 bases, with 13 bases between the two germline ends. The CDR3 spans 14 residues. The CDR3 nucleotides are TGTGCCAGCAAAGGCGGAATTGCCACAGATACGCAGTATTTT. Translated, it gives CASKGGIATDTQYF.

This clone was counted between two and nine times. The V gene is TRBV7-3, the J gene TRBJ1-6; D remains unclear. Trimming took 5 bases from V and 11 from J, leaving 13 bases between them. The CDR3 has 13 amino acids. Germline CDR1 and CDR2: SGHTA and FQGTGA. CDR3 protein: CASSPRVNTPLHF. The CDR3 DNA reads as TGTGCCAGCAGCCCCCGGGTCAACACACCCCTCCACTTT.

This chain joins TRBV9 and TRBJ2-5; TRBD2 is a possible D gene (6 bases). Germline loops: CDR1 SGDLS, CDR2 YYNGEE. CDR3 length equals 18 residues. V shed 0 bases and J shed 3 bases, with 21 bases lying between them. This CDR3 reads CASSVAPLGGLGKETQYF. As DNA, the CDR3 is TGTGCCAGCAGCGTAGCCCCCCTTGGGGGACTCGGCAAAGAGACCCAGTACTTC. Together with reference TRBV9 and TRBJ2-5, the CDR3 gives the full variable domain: DSGVTQTPKHLITATGQRVTLRCSPRSGDLSVYWYQQSLDQGLQFLIQYYNGEERAKGNILERFSAQQFPDLHSELNLSSLELGDSALYFCASSVAPLGGLGKETQYFGPGTRLLVL.

The chain employs TRBV29-1 and TRBJ2-3; D may be TRBD2 (5 bases). The CDR3 runs 17 residues. Per the germline V gene, CDR1 is SQVTM and CDR2 is ANQGSEA. The V gene lost 4 bases and the J gene lost 0 bases, with 20 bases spanning the gap. The CDR3, as DNA: TGCAGCGTTGGAAAAAGCCCAATAGCGCTTAGCACAGATACGCAGTATTTT. It encodes CSVGKSPIALSTDTQYF.

This clone was picked up a small number of times. J is TRBJ2-1 and V is TRBV7-9, with D unclear. Trimming cost V 6 bases and J 6 bases, with 9 bases left between them. The CDR3 is made up of 12 amino acids. Germline V CDR1 and CDR2: SEHNR, FQNEAQ (reference sequence). CDR3 amino acids: CASSPLVNEQFF. The CDR3, as DNA: TGTGCCAGCAGTCCGCTTGTCAATGAGCAGTTCTTC.

The chain recombines TRBV29-1 with TRBJ2-5, with TRBD1 matching over 8 bases. The CDR3 has 12 residues. CDR1 and CDR2 (germline): SQVTM, ANQGSEA. V was pared by 6 bases and J by 4 bases, with 4 bases of the junction left unmatched. CDR3 bases: TGCAGCGTCGGACAGGGTGGAGAGACCCAGTACTTC. Protein product: CSVGQGGETQYF.

This sequence joins TRBV5-1 and TRBJ2-7; 8 bases are a match to TRBD2. This CDR3 has 16 residues. Germline V lookup: CDR1 SGHRS, CDR2 YFSETQ. The trim removed 2 bases at V and 5 bases at J, leaving 12 bases unmatched. As DNA, the CDR3 is TGCGCCAGCAGCTTAGCGGGGGCCCTTCCAGAGAACGAGCAGTACTTC. Its protein product is CASSLAGALPENEQYF.

The V gene is TRBV28, the J gene TRBJ1-5; 8 bases are shared with TRBD1. The CDR3 is made up of 15 amino acids. CDR1 is MDHEN, CDR2 SYDVKM, per germline. V shed 8 bases, J shed 1 base, and the junction held 7 bases outside the gene matches. Here the CDR3 reads CASRWTGISNQPQHF. Written as DNA, the CDR3 is TGTGCCAGCCGCTGGACAGGGATAAGCAATCAGCCCCAGCATTTT.

Only a few counts were recorded for this clone. This chain connects TRBV27 to TRBJ2-2; D is unclear. Looked up from germline, CDR1 is MNHEY and CDR2 is SMNVEV (reference sequence). The CDR3 has 10 amino acids. V lost 7 bases to trimming and J lost 8 bases, with 5 bases between them. The CDR3 here is CASTSGELFF. CDR3 nucleotide sequence: TGTGCCAGCACGTCGGGGGAGCTGTTTTTT.